This T cell receptor beta chain was identified in a study of blood T cell repertoires in COVID-19. About the study: Acute and convalescent COVID-19 samples came from the United States, Italy and Spain.

Original analysis: Using reference gene primer amplification, nucleated cell counts were estimated. Profiled with immunoSEQ multiplex PCR; TCRdb holds only in-frame clones, not every one. The V and J calls and the clone size are those of that table, but D and trimming were determined from the DNA. The sample has about 210,000 clones, over 80% seen once. Between the trimmed V and J ends, which lost 5 bases and 6 bases, there was a span of 17 bases. The length of the CDR3 is 14 residues. Germline V CDR1 and CDR2: MGHRA, YSYEKL. The gene calls are TRBV4-1 and TRBJ2-7; TRBD1 is a possible D gene (6 bases). Source material: PBMCs or T cells enriched from blood (not recorded which). This receptor was obtained from a man aged 18 to 35 with acute COVID-19. The CDR3 region is CASSSRQALAEQYF. In DNA, the CDR3 is TGCGCCAGCAGCTCCCGACAGGCCCTGGCCGAGCAGTACTTC.